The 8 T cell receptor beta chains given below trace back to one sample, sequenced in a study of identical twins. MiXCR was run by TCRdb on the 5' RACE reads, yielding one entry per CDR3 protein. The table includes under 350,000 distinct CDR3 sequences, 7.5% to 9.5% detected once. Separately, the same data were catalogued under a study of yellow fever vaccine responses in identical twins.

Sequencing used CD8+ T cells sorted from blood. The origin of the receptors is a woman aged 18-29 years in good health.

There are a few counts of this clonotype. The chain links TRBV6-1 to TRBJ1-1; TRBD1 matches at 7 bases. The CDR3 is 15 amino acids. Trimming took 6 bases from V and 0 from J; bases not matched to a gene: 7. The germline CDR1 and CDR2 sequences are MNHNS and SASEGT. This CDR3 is CASSWDSYMNTEAFF. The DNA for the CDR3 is TGTGCCAGCAGCTGGGACAGTTATATGAACACTGAAGCTTTCTTT.

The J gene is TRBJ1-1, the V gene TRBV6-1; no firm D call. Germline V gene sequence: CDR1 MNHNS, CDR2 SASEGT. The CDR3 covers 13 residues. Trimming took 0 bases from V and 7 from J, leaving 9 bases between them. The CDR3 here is CASSEATDFEAFF. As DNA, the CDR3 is TGTGCCAGCAGTGAAGCCACGGATTTTGAAGCTTTCTTT.

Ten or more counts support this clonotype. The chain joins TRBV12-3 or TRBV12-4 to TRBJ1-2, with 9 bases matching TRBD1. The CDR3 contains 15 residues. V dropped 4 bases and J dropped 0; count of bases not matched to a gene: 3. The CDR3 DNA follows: TGTGCCAGCAGTTCAAACAGGGGGCCTAACTATGGCTACACCTTC. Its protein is CASSSNRGPNYGYTF.

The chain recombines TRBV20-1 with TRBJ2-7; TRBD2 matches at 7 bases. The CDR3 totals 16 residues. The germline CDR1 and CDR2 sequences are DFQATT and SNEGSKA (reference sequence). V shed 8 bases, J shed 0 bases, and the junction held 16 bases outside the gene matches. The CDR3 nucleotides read TGCAGTCCCCCGGCAGCGGGGAGTGCCAGCTCCTACGAGCAGTACTTC. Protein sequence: CSPPAAGSASSYEQYF.

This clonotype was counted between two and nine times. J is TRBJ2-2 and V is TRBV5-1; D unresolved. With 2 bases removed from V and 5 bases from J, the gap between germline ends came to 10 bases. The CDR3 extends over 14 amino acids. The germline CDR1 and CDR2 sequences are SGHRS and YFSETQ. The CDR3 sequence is CASSFHPGTGELFF. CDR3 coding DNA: TGCGCCAGCAGCTTCCATCCTGGGACCGGGGAGCTGTTTTTT.

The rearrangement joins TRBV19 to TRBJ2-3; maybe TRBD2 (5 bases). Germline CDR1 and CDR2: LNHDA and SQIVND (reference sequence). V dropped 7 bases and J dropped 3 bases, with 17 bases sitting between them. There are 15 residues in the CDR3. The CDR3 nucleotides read TGTGCCAGTACCGCCGTCGGGGTCTTTACAGATACGCAGTATTTT. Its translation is CASTAVGVFTDTQYF. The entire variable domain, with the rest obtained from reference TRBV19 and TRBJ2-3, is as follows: DGGITQSPKYLFRKEGQNVTLSCEQNLNHDAMYWYRQDPGQGLRLIYYSQIVNDFQKGDIAEGYSVSREKKESFPLTVTSAQKNPTAFYLCASTAVGVFTDTQYFGPGTRLTVL.

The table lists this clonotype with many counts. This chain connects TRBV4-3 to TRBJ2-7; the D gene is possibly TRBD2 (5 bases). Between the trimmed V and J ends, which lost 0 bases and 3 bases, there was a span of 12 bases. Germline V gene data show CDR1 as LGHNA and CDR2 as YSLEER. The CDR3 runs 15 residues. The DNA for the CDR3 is TGCGCCAGCAGCCAAGATTTTAAGCGGAACTACGAGCAGTACTTC. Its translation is CASSQDFKRNYEQYF.

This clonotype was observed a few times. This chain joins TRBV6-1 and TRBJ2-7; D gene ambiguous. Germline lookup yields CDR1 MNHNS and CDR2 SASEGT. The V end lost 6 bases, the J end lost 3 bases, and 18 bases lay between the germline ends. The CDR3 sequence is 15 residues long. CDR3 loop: CASSITPRFHYEQYF. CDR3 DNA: TGTGCCAGCAGCATTACCCCCAGATTCCACTACGAGCAGTACTTC.